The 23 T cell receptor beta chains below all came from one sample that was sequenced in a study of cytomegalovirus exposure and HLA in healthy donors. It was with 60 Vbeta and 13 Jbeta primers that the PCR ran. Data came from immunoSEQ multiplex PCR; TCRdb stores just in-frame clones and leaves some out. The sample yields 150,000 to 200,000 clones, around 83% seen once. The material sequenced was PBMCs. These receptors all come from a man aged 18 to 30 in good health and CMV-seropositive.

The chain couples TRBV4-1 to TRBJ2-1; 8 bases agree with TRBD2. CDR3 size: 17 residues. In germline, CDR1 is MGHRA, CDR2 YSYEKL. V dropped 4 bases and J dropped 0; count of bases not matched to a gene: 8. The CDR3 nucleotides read TGCGCCAGCAGCCCTGTGGAGCGGGGGTACTCCTACAATGAGCAGTTCTTC. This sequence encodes CASSPVERGYSYNEQFF.

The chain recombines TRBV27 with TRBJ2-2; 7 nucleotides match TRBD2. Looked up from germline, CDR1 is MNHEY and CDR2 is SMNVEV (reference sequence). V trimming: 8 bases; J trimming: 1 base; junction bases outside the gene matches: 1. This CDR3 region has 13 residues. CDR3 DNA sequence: TGTGCCAGCTCGGGGGGGAACACCGGGGAGCTGTTTTTT. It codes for CASSGGNTGELFF.

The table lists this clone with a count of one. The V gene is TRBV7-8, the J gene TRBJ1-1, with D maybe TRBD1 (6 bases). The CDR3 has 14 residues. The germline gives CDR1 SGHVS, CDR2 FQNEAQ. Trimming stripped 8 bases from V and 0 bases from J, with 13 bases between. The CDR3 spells CASGRDTLNTEAFF. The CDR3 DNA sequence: TGTGCCAGCGGAAGGGACACCTTGAACACTGAAGCTTTCTTT.

CDR3 sequence (DNA): TGTGCCAGCAGTGAAGTGACAGGTTGGGATCAGCCCCAGCATTTT. This gives the protein CASSEVTGWDQPQHF. This chain connects TRBV6-1 to TRBJ1-5; maybe TRBD1 (6 bases). Trimming removed 1 base at V and 5 bases at J, with 12 bases between. CDR3 size: 15 residues. Germline CDR1 and CDR2: MNHNS and SASEGT.

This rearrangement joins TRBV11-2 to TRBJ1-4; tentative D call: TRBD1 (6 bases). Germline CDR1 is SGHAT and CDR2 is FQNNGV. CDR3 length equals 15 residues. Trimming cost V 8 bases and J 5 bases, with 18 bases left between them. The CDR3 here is CASRLSGGANEKLFF. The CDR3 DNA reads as TGTGCCAGCCGGCTGAGTGGGGGGGCGAATGAAAAACTGTTTTTT.

The CDR3 coding sequence is TGTGCCAGCAGTGACCGTTCTAGGTACAATGAGCAGTTCTTC. Translating it yields CASSDRSRYNEQFF. The J gene is TRBJ2-1, the V gene TRBV2; no firm D call. The CDR3 spans 14 residues. From germline, CDR1 is SNHLY and CDR2 FYNNEI. Trimming left V 3 bases short and J 4 bases short, with 10 bases between.

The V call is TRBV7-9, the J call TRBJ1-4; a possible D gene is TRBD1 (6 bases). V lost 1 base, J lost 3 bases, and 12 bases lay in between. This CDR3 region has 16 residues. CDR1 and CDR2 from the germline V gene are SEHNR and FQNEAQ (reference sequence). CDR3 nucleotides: TGTGCCAGCAGCTTAGGGACAGAGGTGGCTAATGAAAAACTGTTTTTT. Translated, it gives CASSLGTEVANEKLFF.

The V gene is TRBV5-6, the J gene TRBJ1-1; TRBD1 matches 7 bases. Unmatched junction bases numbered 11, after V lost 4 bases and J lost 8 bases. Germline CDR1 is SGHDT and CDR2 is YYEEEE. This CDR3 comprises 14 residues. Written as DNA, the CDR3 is TGTGCCAGCAGCGTTTGGGACAGAGTCGTCGAAGCTTTCTTT. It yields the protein CASSVWDRVVEAFF.

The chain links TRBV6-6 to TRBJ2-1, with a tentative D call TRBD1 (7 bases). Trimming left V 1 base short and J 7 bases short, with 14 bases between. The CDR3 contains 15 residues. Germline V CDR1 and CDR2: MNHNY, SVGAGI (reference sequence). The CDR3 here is CASSYFQGGMNEQFF. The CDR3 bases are TGTGCCAGCAGTTACTTTCAGGGGGGAATGAATGAGCAGTTCTTC.

The CDR3 protein is CASRRGDRGSYEQYF. CDR3 nucleotide sequence: TGTGCCAGCAGGCGGGGGGACAGGGGGAGCTACGAGCAGTACTTC. The J gene is TRBJ2-7, the V gene TRBV6-5, with 11 bases lining up with TRBD1. Germline V gene sequence: CDR1 MNHEY, CDR2 SVGAGI. J was trimmed by 3 bases and V by 6 bases; bases with no gene match: 7. CDR3 size: 15 residues.

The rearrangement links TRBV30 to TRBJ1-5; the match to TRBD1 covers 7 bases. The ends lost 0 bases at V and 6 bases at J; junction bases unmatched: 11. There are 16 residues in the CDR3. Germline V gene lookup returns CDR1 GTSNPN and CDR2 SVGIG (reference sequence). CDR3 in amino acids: CAWSVLSGTAPQPQHF. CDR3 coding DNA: TGTGCCTGGAGTGTACTGAGTGGGACAGCACCTCAGCCCCAGCATTTT.

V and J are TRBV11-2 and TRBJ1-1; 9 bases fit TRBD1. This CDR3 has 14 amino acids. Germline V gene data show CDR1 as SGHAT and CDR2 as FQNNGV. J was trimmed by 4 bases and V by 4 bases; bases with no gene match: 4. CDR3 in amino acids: CASSYGTGPTEAFF. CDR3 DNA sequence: TGTGCCAGCAGCTACGGGACAGGGCCCACTGAAGCTTTCTTT.

This CDR3 reads CASSLGGGLAGITDTQYF. In nucleotides, the CDR3 is TGTGCCAGCAGCTTAGGGGGCGGACTAGCGGGGATCACAGATACGCAGTATTTT. The gene calls are TRBV7-2 and TRBJ2-3; 12 bases match TRBD2. CDR3 size: 18 residues. CDR1 is SGHTA, CDR2 FQGNSA, per germline. V lost 1 base, J lost 2 bases, and 7 bases stayed unmatched.

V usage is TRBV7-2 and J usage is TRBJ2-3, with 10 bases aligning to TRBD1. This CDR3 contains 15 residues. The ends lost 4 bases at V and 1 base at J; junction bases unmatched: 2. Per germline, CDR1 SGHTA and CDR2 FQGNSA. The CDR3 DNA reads TGTGCCAGCAGCTACGGACAGGGGGGCACAGATACGCAGTATTTT. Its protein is CASSYGQGGTDTQYF. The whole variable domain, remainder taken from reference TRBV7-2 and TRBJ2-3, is GAGVSQSPSNKVTEKGKDVELRCDPISGHTALYWYRQSLGQGLEFLIYFQGNSAPDKSGLPSDRFSAERTGGSVSTLTIQRTQQEDSAVYLCASSYGQGGTDTQYFGPGTRLTVL.

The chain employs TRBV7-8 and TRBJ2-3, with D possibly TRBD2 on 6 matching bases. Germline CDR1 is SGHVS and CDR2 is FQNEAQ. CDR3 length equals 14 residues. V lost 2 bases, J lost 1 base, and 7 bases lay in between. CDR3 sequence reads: CASSLTGGTDTQYF. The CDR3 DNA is TGTGCCAGCAGCTTAACGGGGGGCACAGATACGCAGTATTTT.

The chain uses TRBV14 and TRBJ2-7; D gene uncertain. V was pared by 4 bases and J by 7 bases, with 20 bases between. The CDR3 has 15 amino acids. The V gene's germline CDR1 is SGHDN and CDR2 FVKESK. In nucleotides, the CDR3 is TGTGCCAGCAGCCTCAATCCCGACATGTATGGTGAGCAGTACTTC. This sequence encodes CASSLNPDMYGEQYF.

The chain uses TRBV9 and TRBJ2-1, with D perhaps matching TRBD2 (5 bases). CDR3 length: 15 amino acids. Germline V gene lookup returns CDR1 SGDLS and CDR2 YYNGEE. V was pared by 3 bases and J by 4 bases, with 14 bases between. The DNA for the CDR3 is TGTGCCAGCAGCGAGGAGACTACCGCTTACAATGAGCAGTTCTTC. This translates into CASSEETTAYNEQFF.

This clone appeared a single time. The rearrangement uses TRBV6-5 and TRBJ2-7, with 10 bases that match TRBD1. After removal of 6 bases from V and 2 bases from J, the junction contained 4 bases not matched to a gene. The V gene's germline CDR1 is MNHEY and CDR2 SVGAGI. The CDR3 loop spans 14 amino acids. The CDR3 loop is CASRTGGSTYEQYF. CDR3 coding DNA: TGTGCCAGCAGGACAGGGGGCTCTACCTACGAGCAGTACTTC.

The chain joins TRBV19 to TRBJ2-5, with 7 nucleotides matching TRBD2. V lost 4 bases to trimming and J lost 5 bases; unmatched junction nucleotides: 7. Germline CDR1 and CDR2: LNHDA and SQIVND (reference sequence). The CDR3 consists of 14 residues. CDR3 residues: CASSTGRGAETQYF. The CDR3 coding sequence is TGTGCCAGTAGTACGGGGAGGGGCGCGGAGACCCAGTACTTC.

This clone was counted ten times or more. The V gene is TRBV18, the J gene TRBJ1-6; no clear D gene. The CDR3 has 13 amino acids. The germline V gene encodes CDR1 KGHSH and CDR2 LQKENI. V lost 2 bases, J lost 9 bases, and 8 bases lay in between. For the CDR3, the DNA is TGTGCCAGCTCACCAAGCGACTCTTCACCCCTCCACTTT. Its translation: CASSPSDSSPLHF.

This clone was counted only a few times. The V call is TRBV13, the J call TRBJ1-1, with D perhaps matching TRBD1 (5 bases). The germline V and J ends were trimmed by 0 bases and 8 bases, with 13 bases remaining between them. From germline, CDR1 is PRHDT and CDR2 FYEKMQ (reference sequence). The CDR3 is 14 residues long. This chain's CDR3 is CASSLGHVAGEAFF. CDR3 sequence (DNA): TGTGCCAGCAGCTTAGGCCACGTGGCAGGGGAAGCTTTCTTT.

The CDR3: CASSHRDRGEKLFF. The CDR3 region has the DNA TGTGCCAGCAGCCACCGGGACAGGGGCGAAAAACTGTTTTTT. V and J are TRBV7-9 and TRBJ1-4; 10 positions agree with TRBD1. V shed 5 bases, J shed 8 bases, and the junction held 5 bases outside the gene matches. CDR1 SEHNR and CDR2 FQNEAQ come from the germline V gene (reference sequence). CDR3 size: 14 residues.

CDR3 loop: CASSRTGGKETDTQYF. The CDR3 region has the DNA TGTGCCAGCAGCCGGACAGGGGGCAAGGAGACAGATACGCAGTATTTT. The chain has TRBV6-6 and TRBJ2-3; 11 bases are shared with TRBD1. Losses at the gene ends were 6 bases for V and 3 bases for J; bases not matched to a gene: 8. This CDR3 comprises 16 residues. CDR1 is MNHNY and CDR2 is SVGAGI in the germline V gene (reference sequence).